A single sample gave rise to the 24 T cell receptor beta chains below, sequenced in a study of shared clonotypes between healthy human individuals. Generated by immunoSEQ multiplex PCR, the TCRdb table keeps only in-frame clones and is missing some. The table shows fewer than 3 million clones, with 80% to 95% occurring only once. Sequencing was done on a sample of naive CD4+ T cells from PBMCs. Stated subset: CD45RA+ positively selected. Receptors originate from a man between 18 and 29 years old in good health. Some clones in this sample may be carry-over from other donors' samples.

The V gene is TRBV6-5, the J gene TRBJ2-1, with 9 bases aligning to TRBD2. Germline CDR1 reads MNHEY; CDR2 reads SVGAGI. The CDR3 spans 15 residues. Unmatched junction bases numbered 10, after V lost 6 bases and J lost 7 bases. The DNA for the CDR3 is TGTGCCAGCAGGTTAGCGGGAGCAACAACAAATGAGCAGTTCTTC. Its protein is CASRLAGATTNEQFF.

The chain links TRBV14 to TRBJ2-2; D remains unclear. V dropped 0 bases and J dropped 5 bases, with 4 bases sitting between them. The germline V gene encodes CDR1 SGHDN and CDR2 FVKESK. This CDR3 region has 13 residues. The CDR3 DNA reads as TGTGCCAGCAGCCAAGATCCAACCGGGGAGCTGTTTTTT. Protein sequence: CASSQDPTGELFF.

The chain carries TRBV7-3 and TRBJ2-2; 7 nucleotides align to TRBD2. The CDR3 loop spans 16 amino acids. The germline CDR1 and CDR2 sequences are SGHTA and FQGTGA. V lost 2 bases to trimming and J lost 4 bases; unmatched junction nucleotides: 7. The CDR3 is CASSLRASGVTGELFF. The CDR3 coding sequence is TGTGCCAGCAGCTTACGCGCTAGCGGAGTCACCGGGGAGCTGTTTTTT.

The chain joins TRBV7-2 to TRBJ2-7, with D unresolved. V lost 1 base to trimming and J lost 5 bases, with 15 bases between them. The CDR3 is made up of 15 amino acids. Germline V gives CDR1 SGHTA, CDR2 FQGNSA. The DNA of the CDR3 is TGTGCCAGCAGCTTAGGACACTCGGAAGGCGACGAGCAGTACTTC. Translation: CASSLGHSEGDEQYF. Full variable domain (outside the CDR3, taken from reference TRBV7-2 and TRBJ2-7): GAGVSQSPSNKVTEKGKDVELRCDPISGHTALYWYRQSLGQGLEFLIYFQGNSAPDKSGLPSDRFSAERTGGSVSTLTIQRTQQEDSAVYLCASSLGHSEGDEQYFGPGTRLTVT.

With respect to this clone: Different DNA sequences within this sample yield the same CDR3. The chain has TRBV7-9 and TRBJ2-2; no firm D call. The V end was cut by 3 bases, the J end by 7 bases, with 0 bases between. CDR1 and CDR2 from the germline V gene are SEHNR and FQNEAQ (reference sequence). The CDR3 is 10 residues long. The CDR3, as DNA: TGTGCCAGCAGCTTCGGGGAGCTGTTTTTT. It encodes CASSFGELFF. Based on the CDR3 plus reference TRBV7-9 and TRBJ2-2, the full variable domain is DTGVSQNPRHKITKRGQNVTFRCDPISEHNRLYWYRQTLGQGPEFLTYFQNEAQLEKSRLLSDRFSAERPKGSFSTLEIQRTEQGDSAMYLCASSFGELFFGEGSRLTVL.

This clone has a single count. The chain carries TRBV7-2 and TRBJ2-3, with unresolved D. CDR3 size: 14 residues. V was pared by 1 base and J by 8 bases, with 13 bases between. Germline CDR1 is SGHTA and CDR2 is FQGNSA. CDR3 region: CASSLEGPPGTQYF. In DNA, the CDR3 is TGTGCCAGCAGCTTAGAAGGGCCCCCAGGTACGCAGTATTTT.

This clone occurred a few times. The CDR3 bases are TGTGCCAGCAGCCCCCAAGGTGGGGATGGCTACACCTTC. Amino acid sequence: CASSPQGGDGYTF. The V gene is TRBV7-9, the J gene TRBJ1-2; D is uncertain. The V end was cut by 5 bases, the J end by 6 bases, with 13 bases between. This CDR3 comprises 13 residues. Per the germline V gene, CDR1 is SEHNR and CDR2 is FQNEAQ (reference sequence).

The chain employs TRBV7-9 and TRBJ2-7; no reliable D call. Trimming cost V 0 bases and J 4 bases, with 13 bases left between them. The germline CDR1 and CDR2 sequences are SEHNR and FQNEAQ (reference sequence). The CDR3 consists of 15 residues. The CDR3 sequence: CASSLARSSPYEQYF. DNA for the CDR3: TGTGCCAGCAGCTTAGCGCGGTCTTCCCCTTACGAGCAGTACTTC.

The chain links TRBV6-1 to TRBJ1-5; D unclear. Trimming took off 4 bases at V and 2 bases at J, with 15 bases between the two ends. This CDR3 spans 16 amino acids. Germline V gene data show CDR1 as MNHNS and CDR2 as SASEGT. The CDR3 DNA is TGTGCCAGCAGTGTTGGGTCCGGCGTAGGCAATCAGCCCCAGCATTTT. It yields the protein CASSVGSGVGNQPQHF.

The V and J genes are TRBV6-1 and TRBJ1-1; TRBD1 aligns across 10 bases. The V gene end was trimmed by 4 bases and the J gene end by 5 bases; junction bases not matched to a gene: 7. The CDR3 has 15 residues. In germline, CDR1 is MNHNS, CDR2 SASEGT. CDR3 in DNA: TGTGCCAGCAGTGCCCGACAGGGGGCTGGTACTGAAGCTTTCTTT. Protein product: CASSARQGAGTEAFF.

The chain combines TRBV7-9 with TRBJ1-3, with D possibly TRBD1 on 5 matching bases. V lost 0 bases and J lost 0, with 9 bases in between. The CDR3 extends over 16 amino acids. In germline, CDR1 is SEHNR, CDR2 FQNEAQ (reference sequence). The CDR3 DNA follows: TGTGCCAGCAGCTTAGCGCTGGGGGGCTCTGGAAACACCATATATTTT. The encoded protein is CASSLALGGSGNTIYF.

The chain couples TRBV11-2 to TRBJ2-7, with no clear D. The CDR3 is made up of 15 amino acids. V shed 1 base and J shed 4 bases, with 14 bases lying between them. Germline-derived CDR1 and CDR2 are SGHAT and FQNNGV. The DNA for the CDR3 is TGTGCCAGCAGCTTAGGCCTGGGCGGCCTTTACGAGCAGTACTTC. It encodes CASSLGLGGLYEQYF.

There are a few counts of this clone. The sample contains more than one DNA sequence encoding this CDR3. This rearrangement joins TRBV18 to TRBJ1-1; D is unresolved. V was trimmed by 2 bases and J by 0 bases, leaving 4 bases between them. In germline, CDR1 is KGHSH, CDR2 LQKENI. The CDR3 loop spans 13 amino acids. The CDR3 sequence: CASSPEMNTEAFF. The CDR3 region has the DNA TGTGCCAGCTCACCAGAAATGAACACTGAAGCTTTCTTT.

Here the CDR3 reads CASSGTGTAAGETQYF. CDR3 in DNA: TGCGCCAGCAGCGGCACCGGGACAGCCGCCGGGGAGACCCAGTACTTC. V usage is TRBV5-1 and J usage is TRBJ2-5, with 7 nucleotides matching TRBD1. CDR1 and CDR2 from the germline V gene are SGHRS and YFSETQ. This CDR3 has 16 amino acids. Losses at the gene ends were 4 bases for V and 5 bases for J; bases not matched to a gene: 14.

V usage is TRBV6-6 and J usage is TRBJ1-2, with 8 bases lining up with TRBD1. After removal of 2 bases from V and 5 bases from J, the junction contained 4 bases not matched to a gene. CDR3 size: 14 residues. From germline, CDR1 is MNHNY and CDR2 SVGAGI (reference sequence). DNA for the CDR3: TGTGCCAGCAGTTACGGGACAGGCGTTTATGGCTACACCTTC. This gives the protein CASSYGTGVYGYTF.

DNA of the CDR3: TGCGCCAGCAGGGCCGGGCTGAACACTGAAGCTTTCTTT. Translating it yields CASRAGLNTEAFF. The chain carries TRBV5-1 and TRBJ1-1; no clear D gene. CDR3 length: 13 residues. V lost 5 bases to trimming and J lost 0 bases, with 8 bases between them. The germline gives CDR1 SGHRS, CDR2 YFSETQ.

This clone was recorded a few times. The rearrangement joins TRBV18 to TRBJ1-1, with D maybe TRBD1 (5 bases). V lost 4 bases and J lost 5, with 11 bases in between. Germline V lookup: CDR1 KGHSH, CDR2 LQKENI. The length of the CDR3 is 13 residues. The CDR3 is CASSQDWGTEAFF. Written as DNA, the CDR3 is TGTGCCAGCTCACAAGACTGGGGGACTGAAGCTTTCTTT.

The chain uses TRBV28 and TRBJ1-2; maybe TRBD1 (6 bases). Germline values: CDR1 MDHEN, CDR2 SYDVKM. Trimming cost V 5 bases and J 2 bases, with 12 bases left between them. This CDR3 is built from 14 residues. The CDR3 loop reads CASSGGHLNYGYTF. The CDR3 region has the DNA TGTGCCAGCAGTGGGGGACACTTAAACTATGGCTACACCTTC.

The chain joins TRBV28 to TRBJ1-4; D gene ambiguous. This CDR3 has 14 amino acids. V was clipped by 7 bases and J by 4 bases, with 13 bases between them. Looked up from germline, CDR1 is MDHEN and CDR2 is SYDVKM. CDR3 DNA sequence: TGTGCCAGCACCAGGACGATGGTTAATGAAAAACTGTTTTTT. Encoded protein: CASTRTMVNEKLFF. Full variable domain (remainder filled in from reference TRBV28 and TRBJ1-4): DVKVTQSSRYLVKRTGEKVFLECVQDMDHENMFWYRQDPGLGLRLIYFSYDVKMKEKGDIPEGYSVSREKKERFSLILESASTNQTSMYLCASTRTMVNEKLFFGSGTQLSVL.

The CDR3 loop reads CASSYSSGGSGELFF. For the CDR3, the DNA is TGTGCCAGCAGTTACTCGTCAGGGGGGTCCGGGGAGCTGTTTTTT. V and J are TRBV6-6 and TRBJ2-2; possibly TRBD1 for D (7 bases). CDR3 size: 15 residues. The V gene's germline CDR1 is MNHNY and CDR2 SVGAGI (reference sequence). Trimming removed 0 bases from V and 6 bases from J, with 11 bases in between.

The V and J genes are TRBV18 and TRBJ1-3; 12 positions match TRBD1. The V and J ends lost 8 bases and 0 bases, in that order; junction bases with no gene match: 11. The CDR3 sequence is 18 residues long. Germline V gives CDR1 KGHSH, CDR2 LQKENI. CDR3 in amino acids: CASTTGTGGRNSGNTIYF. As DNA, the CDR3 is TGTGCCAGCACTACCGGGACAGGGGGCAGGAACTCTGGAAACACCATATATTTT.

V usage is TRBV27 and J usage is TRBJ1-4, with unresolved D. Between the trimmed V and J ends, which lost 4 bases and 8 bases, there was a span of 17 bases. The CDR3 is 15 amino acids. CDR1 and CDR2 (germline): MNHEY, SMNVEV (reference sequence). CDR3 sequence reads: CASSSLPPPREKLFF. The DNA for the CDR3 is TGTGCCAGCAGTTCACTCCCCCCCCCGCGGGAAAAACTGTTTTTT.

V gene TRBV15 combines with J gene TRBJ2-7; possible D gene TRBD2, 6 bases. Trimming removed 3 bases from V and 1 base from J, with 16 bases in between. Germline V gene data show CDR1 as LNHNV and CDR2 as YYDKDF (reference sequence). The length of the CDR3 is 16 residues. The CDR3 DNA reads as TGTGCCACCAGCAGGGAGCGAGGGGAGGTTTCCTACGAGCAGTACTTC. It translates to CATSRERGEVSYEQYF. Filled out from reference TRBV15 and TRBJ2-7, the complete variable domain reads DAMVIQNPRYQVTQFGKPVTLSCSQTLNHNVMYWYQQKSSQAPKLLFHYYDKDFNNEADTPDNFQSRRPNTSFCFLDIRSPGLGDTAMYLCATSRERGEVSYEQYFGPGTRLTVT.

The chain combines TRBV10-1 with TRBJ2-1, with D perhaps TRBD1 (7 bases). Germline loops: CDR1 WNHNN, CDR2 SYGVQD (reference sequence). V was trimmed by 10 bases and J by 4 bases, leaving 17 bases between them. This CDR3 spans 14 amino acids. This CDR3 is CAKIQGGTYNEQFF. CDR3 sequence (DNA): TGCGCCAAGATCCAGGGGGGCACATACAATGAGCAGTTCTTC.